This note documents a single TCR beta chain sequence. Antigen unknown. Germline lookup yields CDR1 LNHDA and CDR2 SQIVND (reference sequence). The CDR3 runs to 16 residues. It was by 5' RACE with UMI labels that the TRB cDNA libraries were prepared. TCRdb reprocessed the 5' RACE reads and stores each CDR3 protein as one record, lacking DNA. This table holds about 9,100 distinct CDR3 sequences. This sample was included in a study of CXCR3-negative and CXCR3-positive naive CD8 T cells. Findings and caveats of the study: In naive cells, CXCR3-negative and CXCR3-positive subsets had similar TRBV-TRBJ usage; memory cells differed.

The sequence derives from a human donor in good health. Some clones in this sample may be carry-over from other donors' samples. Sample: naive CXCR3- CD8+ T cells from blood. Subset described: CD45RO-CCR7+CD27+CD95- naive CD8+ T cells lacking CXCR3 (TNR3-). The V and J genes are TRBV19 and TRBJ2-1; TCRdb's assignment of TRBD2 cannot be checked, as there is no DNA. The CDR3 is CASSILPGGNDNEQFF. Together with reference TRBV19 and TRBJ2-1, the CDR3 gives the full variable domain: DGGITQSPKYLFRKEGQNVTLSCEQNLNHDAMYWYRQDPGQGLRLIYYSQIVNDFQKGDIAEGYSVSREKKESFPLTVTSAQKNPTAFYLCASSILPGGNDNEQFFGPGTRLTVL.